The source of this TCR beta chain is a study of blood T cell repertoires in COVID-19. Study details: Donors in the United States, Italy and Spain gave samples during acute or convalescent COVID-19.

In the original processing: Nucleated cell counts were estimated from reference gene primer amplification. Assay used: immunoSEQ multiplex PCR; TCRdb lists only in-frame clones, some missing. From that table come the V and J calls and clone size; the DNA was used to work out D and trimming. The repertoire holds about 70,000 clones, with roughly 91% as singletons. V lost 0 bases and J lost 2; bases outside the gene matches: 10. In germline, CDR1 is SGHVS, CDR2 FQNEAQ. The CDR3 covers 18 residues. This chain connects TRBV7-8 to TRBJ2-7, with TRBD2 matching 10 bases. The sequence derives from a young woman with acute or convalescent COVID-19. Material: peripheral blood. CDR3 sequence reads: CASSLAGFASGGTYEQYF. CDR3 sequence (DNA): TGTGCCAGCAGCTTAGCTGGGTTTGCTAGCGGGGGAACCTACGAGCAGTACTTC.